Sequencing of this T cell receptor (beta chain) was carried out in a study of blood T cell repertoires in COVID-19. Overall study: COVID-19 samples, acute and convalescent, were from the United States, Italy and Spain. T cells, B-cell-depleted T cells, or PBMCs provided the cDNA or gDNA that served as material.

In the original analysis: The assay estimated nucleated cells by amplifying reference gene primers. Method: immunoSEQ multiplex PCR; TCRdb's copy keeps in-frame clones and lacks some. Clone size and the V and J calls come from that table; the DNA yielded D and trimming. The sample comprises a few hundred thousand clones, 89% of which are singletons, and around a tenth rests with the top ten. This clone was observed a few times. Cohorts were assigned according to the clinical history that participants reported. The germline CDR1 and CDR2 sequences are LNHDA and SQIVND (reference sequence). The CDR3 length is 17 residues. V was clipped by 2 bases and J by 4 bases, with 15 bases between them.

Sequenced: PBMCs or T cells enriched from blood (not recorded which). The gene calls are TRBV19 and TRBJ2-6; D gene unclear. The sequence was collected from a middle-aged woman who had recovered from COVID-19. CDR3 sequence: CASSIYRSLSGANVLTF. The CDR3 DNA reads as TGTGCCAGTAGTATATACCGGTCTCTATCCGGGGCCAACGTCCTGACTTTC.